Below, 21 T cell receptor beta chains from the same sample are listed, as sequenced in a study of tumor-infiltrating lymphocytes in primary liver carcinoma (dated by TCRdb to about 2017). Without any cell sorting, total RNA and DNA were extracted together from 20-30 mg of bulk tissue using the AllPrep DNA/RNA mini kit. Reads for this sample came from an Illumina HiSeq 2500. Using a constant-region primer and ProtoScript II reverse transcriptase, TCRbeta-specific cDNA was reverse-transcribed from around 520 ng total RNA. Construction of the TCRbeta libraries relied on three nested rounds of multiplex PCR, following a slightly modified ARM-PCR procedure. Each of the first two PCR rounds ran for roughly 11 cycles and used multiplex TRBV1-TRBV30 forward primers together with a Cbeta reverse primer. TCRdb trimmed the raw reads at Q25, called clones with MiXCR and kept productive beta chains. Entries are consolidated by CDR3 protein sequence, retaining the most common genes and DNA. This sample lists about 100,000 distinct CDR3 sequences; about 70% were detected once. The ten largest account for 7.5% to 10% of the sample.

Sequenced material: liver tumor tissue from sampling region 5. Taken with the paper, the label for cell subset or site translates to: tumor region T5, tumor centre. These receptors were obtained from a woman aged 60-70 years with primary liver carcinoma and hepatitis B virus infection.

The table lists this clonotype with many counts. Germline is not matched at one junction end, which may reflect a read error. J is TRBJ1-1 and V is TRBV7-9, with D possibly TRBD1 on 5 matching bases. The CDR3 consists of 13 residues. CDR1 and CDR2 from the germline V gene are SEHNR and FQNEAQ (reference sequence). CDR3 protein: CASTLQVNTEAFF. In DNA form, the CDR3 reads TGTGCCAGCACCTTACAGGTGAACACTGAAGCTTTCTTT.

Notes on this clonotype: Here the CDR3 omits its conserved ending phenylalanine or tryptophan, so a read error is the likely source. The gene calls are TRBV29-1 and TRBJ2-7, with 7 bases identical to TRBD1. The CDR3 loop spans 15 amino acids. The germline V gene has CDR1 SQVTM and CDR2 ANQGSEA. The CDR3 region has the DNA TGCAGCTTTGAACGGGTCTTGGCAGGGGGCTACGAGCAGTACATC. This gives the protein CSFERVLAGGYEQYI.

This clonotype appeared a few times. The CDR3 region is CASSPLTQLSLNEQFF. CDR3 DNA: TGTGCCAGCAGCCCACTCACCCAGCTCAGCTTAAATGAGCAGTTCTTC. This rearrangement joins TRBV5-6 to TRBJ2-1; D is undetermined. The CDR3 loop spans 16 amino acids. CDR1 and CDR2 (germline): SGHDT, YYEEEE. Deletions cut 4 bases from V and 7 bases from J, with 21 bases between.

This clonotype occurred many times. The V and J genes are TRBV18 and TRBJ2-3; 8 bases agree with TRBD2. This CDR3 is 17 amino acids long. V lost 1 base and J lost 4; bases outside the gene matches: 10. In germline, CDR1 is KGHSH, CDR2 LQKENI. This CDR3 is CASSPRSSGSYADTQYF. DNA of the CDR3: TGTGCCAGCTCACCACGGTCGAGCGGGAGTTACGCAGATACGCAGTATTTT. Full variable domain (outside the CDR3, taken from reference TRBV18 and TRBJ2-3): NAGVMQNPRHLVRRRGQEARLRCSPMKGHSHVYWYRQLPEEGLKFMVYLQKENIIDESGMPKERFSAEFPKEGPSILRIQQVVRGDSAAYFCASSPRSSGSYADTQYFGPGTRLTVL.

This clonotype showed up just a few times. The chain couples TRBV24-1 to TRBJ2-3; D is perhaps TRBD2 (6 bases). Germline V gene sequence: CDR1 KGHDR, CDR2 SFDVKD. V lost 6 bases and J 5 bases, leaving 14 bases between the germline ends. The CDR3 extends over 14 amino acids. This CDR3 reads CATSPRDSVDTQYF. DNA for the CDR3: TGTGCCACCAGTCCCAGGGACTCCGTAGATACGCAGTATTTT.

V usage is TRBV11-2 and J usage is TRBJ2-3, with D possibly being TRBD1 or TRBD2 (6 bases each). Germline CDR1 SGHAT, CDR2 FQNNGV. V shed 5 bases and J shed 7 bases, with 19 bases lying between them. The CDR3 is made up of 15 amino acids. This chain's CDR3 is CASSPLGGPRNTQYF. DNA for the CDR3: TGTGCCAGCAGCCCGCTGGGGGGCCCCAGAAATACGCAGTATTTT.

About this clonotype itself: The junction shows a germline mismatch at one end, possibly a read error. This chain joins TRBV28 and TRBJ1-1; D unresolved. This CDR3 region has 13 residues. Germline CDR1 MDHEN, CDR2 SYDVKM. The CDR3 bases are TGTGCCAGCAGTTTCCAGAGTTACACTGAAGCTTCCTTT. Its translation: CASSFQSYTEASF.

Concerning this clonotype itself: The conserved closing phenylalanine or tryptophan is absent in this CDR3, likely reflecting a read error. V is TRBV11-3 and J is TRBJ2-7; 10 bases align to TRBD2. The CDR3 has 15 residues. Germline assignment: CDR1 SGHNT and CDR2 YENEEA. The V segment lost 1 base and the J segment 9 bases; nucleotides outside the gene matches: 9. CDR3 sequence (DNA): TGTGCCAGCAGCTTAGGGACTAGCGGTCGTCGGGTGCAGTACTTA. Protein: CASSLGTSGRRVQYL.

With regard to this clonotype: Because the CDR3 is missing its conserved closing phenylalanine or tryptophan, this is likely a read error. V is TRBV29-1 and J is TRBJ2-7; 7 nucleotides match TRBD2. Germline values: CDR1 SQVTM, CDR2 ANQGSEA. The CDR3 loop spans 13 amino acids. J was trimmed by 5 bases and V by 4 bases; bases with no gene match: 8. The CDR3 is CSVGTSGPHEQYL. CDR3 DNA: TGCAGCGTTGGGACTAGTGGACCGCACGAGCAGTACTTA.

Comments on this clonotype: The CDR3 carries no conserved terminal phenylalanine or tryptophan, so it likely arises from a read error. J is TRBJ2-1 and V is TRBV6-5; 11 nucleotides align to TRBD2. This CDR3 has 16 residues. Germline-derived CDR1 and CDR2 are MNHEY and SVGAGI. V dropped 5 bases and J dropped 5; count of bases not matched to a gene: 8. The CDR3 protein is CASSPPGLAVHNEQFL. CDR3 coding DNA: TGTGCCAGCAGTCCGCCGGGACTAGCGGTCCACAATGAGCAGTTCCTA.

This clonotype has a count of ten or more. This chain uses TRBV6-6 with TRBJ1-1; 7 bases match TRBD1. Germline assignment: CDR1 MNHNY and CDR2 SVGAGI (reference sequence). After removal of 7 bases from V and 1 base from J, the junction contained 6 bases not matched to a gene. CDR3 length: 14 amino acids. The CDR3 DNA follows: TGTGCCAGCACCAGGGGACAGACGAACACTGAAGCTTTCTTT. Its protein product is CASTRGQTNTEAFF.

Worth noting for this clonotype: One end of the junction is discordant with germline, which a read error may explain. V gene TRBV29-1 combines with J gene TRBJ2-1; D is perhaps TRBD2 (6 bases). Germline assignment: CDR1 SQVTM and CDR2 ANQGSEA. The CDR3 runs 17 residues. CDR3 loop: CSVLTPLQAGRRDEQFF. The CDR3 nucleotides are TGCAGCGTTTTGACCCCATTACAGGCGGGGCGTAGGGATGAGCAGTTCTTT.

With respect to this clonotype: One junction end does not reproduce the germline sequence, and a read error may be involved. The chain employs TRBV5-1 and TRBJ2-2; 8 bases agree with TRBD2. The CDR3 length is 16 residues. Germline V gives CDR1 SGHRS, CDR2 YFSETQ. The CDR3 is CACSLRAGVGHGELFF. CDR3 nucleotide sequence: TGCGCCTGCAGCCTTAGAGCGGGAGTCGGTCACGGGGAGCTGTTTTTT. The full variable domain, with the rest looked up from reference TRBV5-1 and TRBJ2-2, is KAGVTQTPRYLIKTRGQQVTLSCSPISGHRSVSWYQQTPGQGLQFLFEYFSETQRNKGNFPGRFSGRQFSNSRSEMNVSTLELGDSALYLCACSLRAGVGHGELFFGEGSRLTVL.

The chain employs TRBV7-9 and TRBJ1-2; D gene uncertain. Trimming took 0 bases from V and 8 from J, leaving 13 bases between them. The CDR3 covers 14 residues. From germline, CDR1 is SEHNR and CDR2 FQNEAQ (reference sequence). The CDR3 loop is CASSLARGEQGYTF. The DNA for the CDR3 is TGTGCCAGCAGCTTAGCGCGCGGGGAGCAGGGCTACACCTTC.

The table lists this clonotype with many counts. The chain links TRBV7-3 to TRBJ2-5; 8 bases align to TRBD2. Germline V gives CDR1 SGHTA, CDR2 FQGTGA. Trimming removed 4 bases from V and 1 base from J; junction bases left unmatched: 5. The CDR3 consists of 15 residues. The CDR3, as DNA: TGTGCCAGCAGCTCGGCGGGAGGATTCCAAGAGACCCAGTACTTC. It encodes CASSSAGGFQETQYF.

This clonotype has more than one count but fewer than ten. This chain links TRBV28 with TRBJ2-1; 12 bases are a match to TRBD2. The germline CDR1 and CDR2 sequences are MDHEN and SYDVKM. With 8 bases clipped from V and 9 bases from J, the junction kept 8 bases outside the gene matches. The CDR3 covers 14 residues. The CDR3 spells CASQTSGSKIEQFF. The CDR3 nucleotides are TGTGCCAGCCAGACTAGCGGGAGCAAAATTGAGCAGTTCTTC.

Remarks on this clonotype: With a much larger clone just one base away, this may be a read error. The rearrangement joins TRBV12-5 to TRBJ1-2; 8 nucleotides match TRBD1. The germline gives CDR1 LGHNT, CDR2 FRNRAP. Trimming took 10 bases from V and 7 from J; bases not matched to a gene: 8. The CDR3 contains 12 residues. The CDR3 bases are TGTGCTAATGCCCAGGGGGCGAGTGGCTACACCTTC. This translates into CANAQGASGYTF.

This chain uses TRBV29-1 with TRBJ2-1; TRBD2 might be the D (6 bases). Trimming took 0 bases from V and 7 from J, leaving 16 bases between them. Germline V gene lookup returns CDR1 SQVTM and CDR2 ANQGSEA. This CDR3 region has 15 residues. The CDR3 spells CSVEDGSSGGNEQFF. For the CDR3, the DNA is TGCAGCGTTGAAGATGGTAGTAGTGGGGGGAATGAGCAGTTCTTC.

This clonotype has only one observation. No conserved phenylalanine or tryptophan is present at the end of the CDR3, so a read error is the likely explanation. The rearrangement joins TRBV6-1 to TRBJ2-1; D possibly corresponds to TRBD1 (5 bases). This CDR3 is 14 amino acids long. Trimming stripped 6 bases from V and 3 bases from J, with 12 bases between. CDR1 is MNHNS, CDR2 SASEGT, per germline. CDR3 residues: CASRNRSIYNEQFL. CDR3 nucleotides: TGTGCCAGCAGAAACAGGTCCATCTACAATGAGCAGTTCCTC.

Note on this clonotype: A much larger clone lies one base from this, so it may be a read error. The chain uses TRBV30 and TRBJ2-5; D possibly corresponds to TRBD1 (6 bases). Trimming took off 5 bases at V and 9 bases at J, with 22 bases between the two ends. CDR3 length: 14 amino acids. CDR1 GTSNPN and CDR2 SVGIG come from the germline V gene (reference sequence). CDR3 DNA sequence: TGTGCCTGGTGTGGGGGCAGCCCCAAGAGACCCCAGTACTTC. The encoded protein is CAWCGGSPKRPQYF.

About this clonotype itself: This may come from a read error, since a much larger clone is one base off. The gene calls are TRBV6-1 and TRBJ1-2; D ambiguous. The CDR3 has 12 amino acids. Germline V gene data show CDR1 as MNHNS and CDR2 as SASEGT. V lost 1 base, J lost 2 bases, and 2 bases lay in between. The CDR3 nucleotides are TGTGCCAGCAGTGAAGGGAACTATGGCTACACCTTC. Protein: CASSEGNYGYTF.